A single sample gave rise to the 17 T cell receptor beta chains below, sequenced in a study of cytomegalovirus exposure and HLA in healthy donors. The PCR was carried out with 60 Vbeta primers and 13 Jbeta primers. Libraries were prepared by immunoSEQ multiplex PCR; TCRdb keeps only in-frame clonotypes and omits some of them. The repertoire holds roughly 130,000 clones, less than 85% seen once, with 2.1% in the top ten. The sample comprised PBMCs. The receptors stem from a woman aged 40 to 50 in good health and CMV-seropositive.

This clone appeared once. This chain connects TRBV20-1 to TRBJ2-7; no clear D. Germline values: CDR1 DFQATT, CDR2 SNEGSKA (reference sequence). Trimming pared 6 bases from V and 9 bases from J, leaving 15 bases between. The CDR3 extends over 11 amino acids. The chain's CDR3 is CSADILASQYF. The CDR3 nucleotides are TGCAGTGCCGACATTCTGGCGTCGCAGTACTTC.

In its sample, this clone was seen once. The V and J genes are TRBV7-2 and TRBJ2-7; the match to TRBD2 covers 10 bases. CDR3 length equals 17 residues. Per germline, CDR1 SGHTA and CDR2 FQGNSA. With 1 base clipped from V and 1 base from J, the junction kept 7 bases outside the gene matches. The CDR3 sequence: CASSLGSSGGSSYEQYF. As DNA, the CDR3 is TGTGCCAGCAGCTTAGGATCTAGCGGGGGATCGTCCTACGAGCAGTACTTC.

This clone was seen a handful of times. This rearrangement joins TRBV6-1 to TRBJ1-1; D perhaps matches TRBD1 (5 bases). Germline CDR1 reads MNHNS; CDR2 reads SASEGT. Trimming stripped 6 bases from V and 1 base from J, with 9 bases between. The CDR3 is made up of 13 amino acids. This chain's CDR3 is CASRPTENTEAFF. The CDR3 DNA follows: TGTGCCAGCAGGCCGACAGAGAACACTGAAGCTTTCTTT.

This sequence joins TRBV27 and TRBJ2-3; 8 bases line up with TRBD2. This CDR3 contains 15 residues. J was trimmed by 1 base and V by 5 bases; bases with no gene match: 5. Germline loops: CDR1 MNHEY, CDR2 SMNVEV (reference sequence). The DNA of the CDR3 is TGTGCCAGCAGTGTAGCGGGACTTGGCACAGATACGCAGTATTTT. It codes for CASSVAGLGTDTQYF.

V is TRBV5-1 and J is TRBJ1-6, with D perhaps matching TRBD1 (6 bases). Germline V gene sequence: CDR1 SGHRS, CDR2 YFSETQ. Between the trimmed V and J ends, which lost 0 bases and 8 bases, there was a span of 12 bases. This CDR3 comprises 15 residues. CDR3 region: CASSLAPDSDSPLHF. The CDR3 DNA follows: TGCGCCAGCAGCTTGGCCCCGGACAGCGATTCACCCCTCCACTTT. Full variable domain (remainder filled in from reference TRBV5-1 and TRBJ1-6): KAGVTQTPRYLIKTRGQQVTLSCSPISGHRSVSWYQQTPGQGLQFLFEYFSETQRNKGNFPGRFSGRQFSNSRSEMNVSTLELGDSALYLCASSLAPDSDSPLHFGNGTRLTVT.

This chain connects TRBV27 to TRBJ2-7; 10 positions agree with TRBD2. Unmatched junction bases numbered 3, after V lost 5 bases and J lost 5 bases. Germline CDR1 is MNHEY and CDR2 is SMNVEV (reference sequence). This CDR3 is built from 13 residues. DNA of the CDR3: TGTGCCAGCAGTCTTCTAGCGGGAGACGAGCAGTACTTC. Amino acids: CASSLLAGDEQYF.

The sample holds a few counts of this clone. The chain carries TRBV10-3 and TRBJ2-7; the match to TRBD2 covers 9 bases. The V gene end was trimmed by 5 bases and the J gene end by 7 bases; junction bases not matched to a gene: 6. Per the germline V gene, CDR1 is ENHRY and CDR2 is SYGVKD. This CDR3 comprises 13 residues. CDR3 nucleotides: TGTGCCATCAGTCGTGCGGGGGGGCGAGAGCAGTACTTC. Translating it yields CAISRAGGREQYF.

CDR3 sequence reads: CASSQVLPIQGSSYGYTF. Written as DNA, the CDR3 is TGCGCCAGCAGCCAAGTTCTCCCCATACAGGGGTCGAGCTATGGCTACACCTTC. The gene calls are TRBV4-1 and TRBJ1-2; TRBD1 matches at 7 bases. The trim removed 1 base at V and 4 bases at J, leaving 15 bases unmatched. The CDR3 is made up of 18 amino acids. CDR1 is MGHRA, CDR2 YSYEKL, per germline.

V and J are TRBV2 and TRBJ2-1, with TRBD1 matching 7 bases. CDR1 and CDR2 (germline): SNHLY, FYNNEI. The trim removed 5 bases at V and 9 bases at J, leaving 13 bases unmatched. This CDR3 spans 15 amino acids. The CDR3 spells CASSNSGTAFSEQFF. The CDR3 nucleotides are TGTGCCAGCAGTAACTCAGGGACAGCGTTCAGTGAGCAGTTCTTC.

The chain couples TRBV6-5 to TRBJ2-2, with D possibly being TRBD2 (6 bases). CDR3 size: 14 residues. Germline V CDR1 and CDR2: MNHEY, SVGAGI. Trimming cost V 6 bases and J 1 base, with 9 bases left between them. The CDR3 protein is CASSAAGNTGELFF. In DNA form, the CDR3 reads TGTGCCAGCAGCGCAGCGGGGAACACCGGGGAGCTGTTTTTT.

V and J are TRBV30 and TRBJ2-2; D possibly corresponds to TRBD2 (5 bases). The CDR3 totals 14 residues. The germline V gene has CDR1 GTSNPN and CDR2 SVGIG (reference sequence). V gave up 0 bases and J gave up 1 base, with 6 bases separating them. The CDR3 loop is CAWSVGGNTGELFF. The CDR3 nucleotides are TGTGCCTGGAGTGTCGGAGGGAACACCGGGGAGCTGTTTTTT. The complete variable domain, with remaining parts taken from reference TRBV30 and TRBJ2-2, reads SQTIHQWPATLVQPVGSPLSLECTVEGTSNPNLYWYRQAAGRGLQLLFYSVGIGQISSEVPQNLSASRPQDRQFILSSKKLLLSDSGFYLCAWSVGGNTGELFFGEGSRLTVL.

The J gene is TRBJ1-6, the V gene TRBV25-1; TRBD1 aligns across 8 bases. Germline CDR1 is MGHDK and CDR2 is SYGVNS. This CDR3 has 16 amino acids. Trimming cost V 3 bases and J 10 bases; bases outside gene matches: 11. The CDR3 DNA follows: TGTGCCAGCAGTGAGAGACAGGGGAGGGTTCGGTCACCCCTCCACTTT. It translates to CASSERQGRVRSPLHF. Using reference TRBV25-1 and TRBJ1-6 for the parts outside the CDR3, the full variable domain is EADIYQTPRYLVIGTGKKITLECSQTMGHDKMYWYQQDPGMELHLIHYSYGVNSTEKGDLSSESTVSRIRTEHFPLTLESARPSHTSQYLCASSERQGRVRSPLHFGNGTRLTVT.

This clone appeared a few times. The chain links TRBV5-6 to TRBJ1-2; D perhaps matches TRBD1 (5 bases). This CDR3 has 16 residues. V dropped 4 bases and J dropped 4 bases, with 20 bases sitting between them. Germline CDR1 reads SGHDT; CDR2 reads YYEEEE. Here the CDR3 DNA reads TGTGCCAGCAGCCCTCAAAGCCGGGGGGGGATCTATGGCTACACCTTC. It specifies CASSPQSRGGIYGYTF.

This clone occurred once. The chain employs TRBV27 and TRBJ2-5, with 9 bases matching TRBD1. Near its end, the DNA agrees better with TRBJ2-7, so the J call may be wrong. There are 16 residues in the CDR3. CDR1 and CDR2 from the germline V gene are MNHEY and SMNVEV (reference sequence). CDR3 in DNA: TGTGCCAGCAGTTACGCCGGGACAGGGAAGATCAACGAGCAGTACTTC. This sequence encodes CASSYAGTGKINEQYF.

This chain uses TRBV2 with TRBJ2-7; D is perhaps TRBD1 (6 bases). Germline assignment: CDR1 SNHLY and CDR2 FYNNEI. The V gene lost 7 bases and the J gene lost 2 bases, with 18 bases spanning the gap. The CDR3 contains 15 residues. The chain's CDR3 is CASTLQGSGTYEQYF. In nucleotides, the CDR3 is TGTGCCAGCACCTTACAGGGATCGGGAACCTACGAGCAGTACTTC.

The gene calls are TRBV7-2 and TRBJ2-4; D not certain. Germline loops: CDR1 SGHTA, CDR2 FQGNSA. This CDR3 spans 13 amino acids. Trimming cost V 2 bases and J 3 bases, with 5 bases left between them. Here the CDR3 DNA reads TGTGCCAGCAGCTTAACAGACAAAAACATTCAGTACTTC. Residues: CASSLTDKNIQYF. The entire variable domain, with the rest obtained from reference TRBV7-2 and TRBJ2-4, is as follows: GAGVSQSPSNKVTEKGKDVELRCDPISGHTALYWYRQSLGQGLEFLIYFQGNSAPDKSGLPSDRFSAERTGGSVSTLTIQRTQQEDSAVYLCASSLTDKNIQYFGAGTRLSVL.

This clone has only a few counts. V gene TRBV18 combines with J gene TRBJ1-1; 7 nucleotides line up with TRBD1. CDR1 is KGHSH and CDR2 is LQKENI in the germline V gene. The CDR3 sequence is 14 residues long. Trimming took 4 bases from V and 1 from J; bases not matched to a gene: 3. CDR3 region: CASSRDSKNTEAFF. The CDR3 DNA sequence: TGTGCCAGCTCACGGGACAGCAAGAACACTGAAGCTTTCTTT.